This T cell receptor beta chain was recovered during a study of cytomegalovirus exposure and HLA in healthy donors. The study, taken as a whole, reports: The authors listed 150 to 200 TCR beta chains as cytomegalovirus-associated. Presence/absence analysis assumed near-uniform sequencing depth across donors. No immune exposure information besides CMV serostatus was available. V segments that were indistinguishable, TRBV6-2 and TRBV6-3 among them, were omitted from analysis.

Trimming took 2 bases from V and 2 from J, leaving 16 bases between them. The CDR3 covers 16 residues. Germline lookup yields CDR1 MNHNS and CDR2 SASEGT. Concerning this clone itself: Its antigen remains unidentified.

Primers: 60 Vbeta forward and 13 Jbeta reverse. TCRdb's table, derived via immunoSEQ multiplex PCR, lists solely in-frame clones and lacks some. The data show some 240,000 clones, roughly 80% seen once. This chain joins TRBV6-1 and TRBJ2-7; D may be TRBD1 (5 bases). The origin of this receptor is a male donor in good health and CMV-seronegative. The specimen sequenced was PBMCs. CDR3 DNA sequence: TGTGCCAGCAGTGAACTGGGGCAGGGTGATCCCTACGAGCAGTACTTC. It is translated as CASSELGQGDPYEQYF.